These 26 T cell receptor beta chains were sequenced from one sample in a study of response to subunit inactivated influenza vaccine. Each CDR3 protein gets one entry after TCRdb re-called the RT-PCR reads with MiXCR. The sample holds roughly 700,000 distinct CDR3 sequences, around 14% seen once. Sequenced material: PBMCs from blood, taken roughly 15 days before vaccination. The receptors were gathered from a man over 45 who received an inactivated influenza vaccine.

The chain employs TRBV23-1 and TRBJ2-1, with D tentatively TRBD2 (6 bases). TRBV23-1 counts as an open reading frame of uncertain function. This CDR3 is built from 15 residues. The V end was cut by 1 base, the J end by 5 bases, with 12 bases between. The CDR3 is CASSQFSGGNNEQFF. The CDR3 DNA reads TGCGCCAGCAGTCAATTTAGCGGAGGAAACAATGAGCAGTTCTTC.

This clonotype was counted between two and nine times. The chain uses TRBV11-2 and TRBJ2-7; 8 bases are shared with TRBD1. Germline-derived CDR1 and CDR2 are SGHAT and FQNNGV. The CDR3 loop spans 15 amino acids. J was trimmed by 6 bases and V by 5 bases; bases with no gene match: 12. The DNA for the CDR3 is TGTGCCAGCAGCCCGCAACCGGGACAGGCCTTCGAGCAGTACTTC. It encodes CASSPQPGQAFEQYF.

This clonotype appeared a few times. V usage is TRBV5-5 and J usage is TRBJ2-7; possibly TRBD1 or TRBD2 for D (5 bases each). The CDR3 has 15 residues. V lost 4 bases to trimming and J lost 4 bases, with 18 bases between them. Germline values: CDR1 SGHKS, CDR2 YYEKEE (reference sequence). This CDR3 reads CASSTQPGRWYEQYF. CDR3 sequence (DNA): TGTGCCAGCAGCACTCAACCGGGACGTTGGTACGAGCAGTACTTC.

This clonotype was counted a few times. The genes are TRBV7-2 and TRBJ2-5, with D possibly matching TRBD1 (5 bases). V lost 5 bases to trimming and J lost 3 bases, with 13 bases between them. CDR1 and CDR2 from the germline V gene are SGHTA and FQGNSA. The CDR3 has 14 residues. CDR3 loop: CASSPQTGKETQYF. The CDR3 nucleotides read TGTGCCAGCAGCCCTCAAACAGGAAAAGAGACCCAGTACTTC. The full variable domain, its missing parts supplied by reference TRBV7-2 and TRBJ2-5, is GAGVSQSPSNKVTEKGKDVELRCDPISGHTALYWYRQSLGQGLEFLIYFQGNSAPDKSGLPSDRFSAERTGGSVSTLTIQRTQQEDSAVYLCASSPQTGKETQYFGPGTRLLVL.

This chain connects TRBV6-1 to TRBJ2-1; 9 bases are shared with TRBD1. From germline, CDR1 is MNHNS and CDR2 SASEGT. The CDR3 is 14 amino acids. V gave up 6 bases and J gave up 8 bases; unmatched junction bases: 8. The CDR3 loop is CASRQQGAGDEQFF. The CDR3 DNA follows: TGTGCCAGCAGGCAACAGGGGGCTGGGGATGAGCAGTTCTTC.

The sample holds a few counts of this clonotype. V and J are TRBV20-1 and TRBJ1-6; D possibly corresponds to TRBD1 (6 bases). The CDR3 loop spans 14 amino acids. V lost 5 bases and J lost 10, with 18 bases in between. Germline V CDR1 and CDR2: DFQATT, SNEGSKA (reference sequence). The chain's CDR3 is CSAPINREFSPLHF. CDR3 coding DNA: TGCAGTGCTCCAATTAACAGGGAGTTCTCACCCCTCCACTTT.

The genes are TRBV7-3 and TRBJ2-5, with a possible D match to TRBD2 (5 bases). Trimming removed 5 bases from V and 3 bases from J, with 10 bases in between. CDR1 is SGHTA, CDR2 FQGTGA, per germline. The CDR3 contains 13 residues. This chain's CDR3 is CASSPPGEETQYF. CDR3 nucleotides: TGTGCCAGCAGCCCCCCCGGGGAAGAGACCCAGTACTTC.

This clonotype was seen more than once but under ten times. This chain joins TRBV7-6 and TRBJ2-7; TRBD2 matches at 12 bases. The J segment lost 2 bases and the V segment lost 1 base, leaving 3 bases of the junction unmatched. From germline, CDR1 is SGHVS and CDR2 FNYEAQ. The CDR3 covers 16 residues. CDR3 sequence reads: CASSLELAGGPYEQYF. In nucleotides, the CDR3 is TGTGCCAGCAGCTTAGAACTAGCGGGAGGACCCTACGAGCAGTACTTC.

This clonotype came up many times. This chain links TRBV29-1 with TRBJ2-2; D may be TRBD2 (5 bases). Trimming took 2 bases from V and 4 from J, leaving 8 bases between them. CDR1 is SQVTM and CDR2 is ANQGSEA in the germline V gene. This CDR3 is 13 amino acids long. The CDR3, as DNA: TGCAGCGTTGAATCGGGGAGCACCGGGGAGCTGTTTTTT. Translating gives CSVESGSTGELFF.

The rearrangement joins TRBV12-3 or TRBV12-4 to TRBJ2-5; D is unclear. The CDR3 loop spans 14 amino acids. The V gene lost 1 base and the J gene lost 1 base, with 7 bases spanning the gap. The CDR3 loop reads CASSLESLQETQYF. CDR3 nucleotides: TGTGCCAGCAGTTTAGAGTCCCTCCAAGAGACCCAGTACTTC.

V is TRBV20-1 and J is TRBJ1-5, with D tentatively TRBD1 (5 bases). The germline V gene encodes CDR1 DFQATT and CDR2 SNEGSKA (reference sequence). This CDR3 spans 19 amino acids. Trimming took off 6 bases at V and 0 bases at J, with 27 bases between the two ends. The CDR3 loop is CSAEQTGTVFSNSNQPQHF. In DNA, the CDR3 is TGCAGTGCCGAACAGACCGGGACGGTTTTCAGTAATAGCAATCAGCCCCAGCATTTT.

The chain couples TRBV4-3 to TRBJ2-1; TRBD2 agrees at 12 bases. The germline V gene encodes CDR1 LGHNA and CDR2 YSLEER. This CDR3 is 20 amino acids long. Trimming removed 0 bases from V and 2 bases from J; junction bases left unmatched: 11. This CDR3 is CASSQDPVRLAGAPYNEQFF. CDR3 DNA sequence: TGCGCCAGCAGCCAAGATCCCGTCCGACTAGCGGGAGCCCCCTACAATGAGCAGTTCTTC.

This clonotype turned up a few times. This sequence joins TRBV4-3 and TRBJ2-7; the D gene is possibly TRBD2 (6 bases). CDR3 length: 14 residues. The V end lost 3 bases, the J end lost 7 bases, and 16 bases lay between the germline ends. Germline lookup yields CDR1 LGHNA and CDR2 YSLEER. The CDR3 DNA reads TGCGCCAGCAGCCATGCTGGCGGCGGGAAGGAGCAGTACTTC. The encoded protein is CASSHAGGGKEQYF.

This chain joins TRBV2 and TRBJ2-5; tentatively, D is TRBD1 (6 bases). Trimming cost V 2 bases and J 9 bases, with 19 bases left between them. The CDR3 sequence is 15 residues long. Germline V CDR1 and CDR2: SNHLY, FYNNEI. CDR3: CASSESPQGGRSQYF. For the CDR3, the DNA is TGTGCCAGCAGTGAAAGCCCCCAAGGGGGAAGGTCCCAGTACTTC. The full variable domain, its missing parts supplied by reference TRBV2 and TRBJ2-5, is EPEVTQTPSHQVTQMGQEVILRCVPISNHLYFYWYRQILGQKVEFLVSFYNNEISEKSEIFDDQFSVERPDGSNFTLKIRSTKLEDSAMYFCASSESPQGGRSQYFGPGTRLLVL.

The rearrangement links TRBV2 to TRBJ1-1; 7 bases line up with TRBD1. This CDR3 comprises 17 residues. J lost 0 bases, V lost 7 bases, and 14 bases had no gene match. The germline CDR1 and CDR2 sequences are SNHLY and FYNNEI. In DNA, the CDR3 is TGTGCCAGCATCCCCACCGGGACAGCTGTTATGAACACTGAAGCTTTCTTT. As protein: CASIPTGTAVMNTEAFF.

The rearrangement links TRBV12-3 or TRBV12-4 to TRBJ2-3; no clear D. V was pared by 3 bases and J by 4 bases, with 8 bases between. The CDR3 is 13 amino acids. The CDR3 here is CASSFPSADTQYF. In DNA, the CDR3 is TGTGCCAGCAGTTTCCCGTCCGCAGATACGCAGTATTTT.

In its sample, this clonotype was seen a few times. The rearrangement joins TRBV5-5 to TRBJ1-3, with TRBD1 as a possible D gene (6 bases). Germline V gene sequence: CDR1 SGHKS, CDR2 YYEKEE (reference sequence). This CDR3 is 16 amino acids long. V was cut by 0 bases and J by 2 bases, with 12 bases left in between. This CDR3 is CASSLERGATGNTIYF. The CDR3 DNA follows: TGTGCCAGCAGCTTGGAGCGGGGGGCGACTGGAAACACCATATATTTT.

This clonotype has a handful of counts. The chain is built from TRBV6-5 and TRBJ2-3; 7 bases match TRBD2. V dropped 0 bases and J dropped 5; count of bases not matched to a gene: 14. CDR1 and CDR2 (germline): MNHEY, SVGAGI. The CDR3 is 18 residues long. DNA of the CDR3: TGTGCCAGCAGTTACTCCCCTAGTCGCGGGAGTTTTAGAGATACGCAGTATTTT. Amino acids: CASSYSPSRGSFRDTQYF.

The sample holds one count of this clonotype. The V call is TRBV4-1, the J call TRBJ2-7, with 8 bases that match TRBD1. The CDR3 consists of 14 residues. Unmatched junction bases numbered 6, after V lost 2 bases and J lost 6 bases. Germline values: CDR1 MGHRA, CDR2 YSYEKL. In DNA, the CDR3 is TGCGCCAGCAGCCAAAGGACAGGGCCCCGCGAGCAGTACTTC. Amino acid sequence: CASSQRTGPREQYF.

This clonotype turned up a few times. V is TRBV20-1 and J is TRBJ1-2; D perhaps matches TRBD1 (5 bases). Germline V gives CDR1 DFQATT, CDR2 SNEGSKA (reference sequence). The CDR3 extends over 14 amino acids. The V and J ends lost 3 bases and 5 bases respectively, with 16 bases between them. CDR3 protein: CSASPQGRGYGYTF. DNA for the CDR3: TGCAGTGCTAGTCCCCAGGGCCGTGGGTATGGCTACACCTTC.

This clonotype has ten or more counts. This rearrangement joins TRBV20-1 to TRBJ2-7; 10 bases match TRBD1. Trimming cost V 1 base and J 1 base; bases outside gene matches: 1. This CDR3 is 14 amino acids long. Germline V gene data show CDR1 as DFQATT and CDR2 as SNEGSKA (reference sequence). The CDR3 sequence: CSARGDRGSYEQYF. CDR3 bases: TGCAGTGCTAGAGGGGACAGGGGATCCTACGAGCAGTACTTC.

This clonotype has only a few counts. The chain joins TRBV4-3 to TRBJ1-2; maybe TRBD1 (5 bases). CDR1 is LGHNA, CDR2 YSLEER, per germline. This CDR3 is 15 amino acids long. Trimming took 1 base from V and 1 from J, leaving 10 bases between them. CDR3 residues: CASSQARGLNYGYTF. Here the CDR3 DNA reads TGCGCCAGCAGCCAAGCAAGGGGCCTTAACTATGGCTACACCTTC.

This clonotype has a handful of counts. CDR3 protein: CASSQVGASGAFPYNEQFF. The CDR3 DNA sequence: TGTGCCAGCAGCCAAGTTGGGGCTAGCGGGGCCTTTCCCTACAATGAGCAGTTCTTC. This chain joins TRBV4-2 and TRBJ2-1, with 9 bases that match TRBD2. The CDR3 covers 19 residues. After removal of 1 base from V and 2 bases from J, the junction contained 12 bases not matched to a gene. Germline lookup yields CDR1 LGHNA and CDR2 YNFKEQ.

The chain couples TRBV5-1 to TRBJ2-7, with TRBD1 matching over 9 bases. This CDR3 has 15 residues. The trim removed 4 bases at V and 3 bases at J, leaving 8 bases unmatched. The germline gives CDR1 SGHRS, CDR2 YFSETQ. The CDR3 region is CASSGGTGKGYEQYF. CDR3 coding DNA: TGCGCCAGCAGCGGGGGGACAGGGAAGGGCTACGAGCAGTACTTC.

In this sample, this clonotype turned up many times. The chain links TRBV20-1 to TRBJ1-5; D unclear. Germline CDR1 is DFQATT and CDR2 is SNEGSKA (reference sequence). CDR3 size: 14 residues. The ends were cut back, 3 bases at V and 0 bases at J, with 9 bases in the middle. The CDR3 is CSASTGISNQPQHF. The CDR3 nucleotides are TGCAGTGCTAGTACTGGGATTAGCAATCAGCCCCAGCATTTT.

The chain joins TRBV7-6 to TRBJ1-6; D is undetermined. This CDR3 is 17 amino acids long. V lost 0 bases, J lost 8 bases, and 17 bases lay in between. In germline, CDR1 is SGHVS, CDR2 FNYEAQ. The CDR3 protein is CASSLAPAHSVDSPLHF. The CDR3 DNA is TGTGCCAGCAGCTTAGCACCCGCCCATTCCGTGGATTCACCCCTCCACTTT.